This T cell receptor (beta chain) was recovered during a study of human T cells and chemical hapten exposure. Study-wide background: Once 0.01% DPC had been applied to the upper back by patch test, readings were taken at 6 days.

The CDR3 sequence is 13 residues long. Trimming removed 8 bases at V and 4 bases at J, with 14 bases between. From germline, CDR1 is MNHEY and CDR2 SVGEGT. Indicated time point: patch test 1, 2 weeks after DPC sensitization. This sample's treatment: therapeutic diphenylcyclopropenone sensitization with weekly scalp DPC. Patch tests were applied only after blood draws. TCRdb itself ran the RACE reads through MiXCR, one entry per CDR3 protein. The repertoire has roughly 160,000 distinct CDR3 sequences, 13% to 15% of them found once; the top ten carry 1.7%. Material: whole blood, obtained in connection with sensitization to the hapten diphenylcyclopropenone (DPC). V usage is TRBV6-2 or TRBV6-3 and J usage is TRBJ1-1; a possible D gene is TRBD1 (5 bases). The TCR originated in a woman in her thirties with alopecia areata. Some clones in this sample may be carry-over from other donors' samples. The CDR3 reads CASVAGGSTEAFF. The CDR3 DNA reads TGTGCCAGCGTAGCCGGGGGAAGCACTGAAGCTTTCTTT.